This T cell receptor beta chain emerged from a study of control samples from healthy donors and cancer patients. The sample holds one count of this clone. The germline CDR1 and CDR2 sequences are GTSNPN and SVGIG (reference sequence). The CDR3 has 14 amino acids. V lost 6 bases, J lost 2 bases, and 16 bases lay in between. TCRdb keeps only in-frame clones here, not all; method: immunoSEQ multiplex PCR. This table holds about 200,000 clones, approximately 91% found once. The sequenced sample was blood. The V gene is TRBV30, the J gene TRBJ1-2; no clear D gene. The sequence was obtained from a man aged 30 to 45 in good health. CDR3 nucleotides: TGTGCCTGCCTACTAAGCGGAGAGAACTATGGCTACACCTTC. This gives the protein CACLLSGENYGYTF.